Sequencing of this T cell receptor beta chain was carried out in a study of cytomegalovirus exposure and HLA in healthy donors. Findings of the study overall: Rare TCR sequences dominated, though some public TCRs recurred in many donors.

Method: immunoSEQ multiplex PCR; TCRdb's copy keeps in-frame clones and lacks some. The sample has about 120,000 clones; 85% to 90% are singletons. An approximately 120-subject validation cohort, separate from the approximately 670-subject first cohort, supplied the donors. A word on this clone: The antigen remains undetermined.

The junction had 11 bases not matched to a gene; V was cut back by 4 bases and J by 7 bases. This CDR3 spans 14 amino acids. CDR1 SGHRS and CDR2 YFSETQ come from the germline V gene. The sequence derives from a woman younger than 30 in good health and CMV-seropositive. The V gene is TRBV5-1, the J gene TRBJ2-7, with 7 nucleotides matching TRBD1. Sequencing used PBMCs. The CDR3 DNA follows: TGCGCCAGCAGCACAGGGGCCACGGATGGGGAGCAGTACTTC. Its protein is CASSTGATDGEQYF.